This TCR beta chain came from a study of cytomegalovirus exposure and HLA in healthy donors. Study results and limitations: Rarity held for most TCR sequences, but there were some public TCRs that occurred in many donors. Researchers counted 180 or so TCR beta chains as cytomegalovirus-associated.

Remarks on this clone: Its antigen is not identified.

Germline CDR1 reads SGHRS; CDR2 reads YFSETQ. V was cut by 0 bases and J by 2 bases, with 5 bases left in between. There are 13 residues in the CDR3. The PCR used 60 Vbeta and 13 Jbeta primers. The method was immunoSEQ multiplex PCR; TCRdb's version includes in-frame clones alone and lacks a portion of them. The sample carries a few hundred thousand clones, around 90% recorded once. The chain couples TRBV5-1 to TRBJ1-1, with D unclear. The TCR was taken from a girl aged 2 to 9 in good health and CMV-seronegative. Material for sequencing was PBMCs. CDR3 in amino acids: CASSLDTNTEAFF. DNA for the CDR3: TGCGCCAGCAGCTTGGACACAAACACTGAAGCTTTCTTT.